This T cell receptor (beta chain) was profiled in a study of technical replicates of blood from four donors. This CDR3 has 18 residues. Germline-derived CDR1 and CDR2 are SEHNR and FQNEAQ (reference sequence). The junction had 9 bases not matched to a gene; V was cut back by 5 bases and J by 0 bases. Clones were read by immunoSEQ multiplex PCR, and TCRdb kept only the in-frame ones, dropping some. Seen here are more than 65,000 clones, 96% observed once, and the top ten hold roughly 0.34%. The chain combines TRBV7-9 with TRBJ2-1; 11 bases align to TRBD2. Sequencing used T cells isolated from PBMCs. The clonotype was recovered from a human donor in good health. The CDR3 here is CASSTPGLAASSYNEQFF. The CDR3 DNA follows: TGTGCCAGCAGCACGCCGGGACTAGCGGCTTCCTCCTACAATGAGCAGTTCTTC.